The rows below give T cell receptor beta chains drawn from one sample of a study of T cell responses to AZD1222 COVID-19 vaccine. Sequencing used immunoSEQ multiplex PCR; TCRdb keeps in-frame clones, though not all of them. The sample has 150,000 to 200,000 clones; 90% to 95% are singletons. The source material was peripheral blood, sampled 28 days after the second AZD1222 dose. Receptor source: an adult who received the AZD1222 COVID-19 vaccine. CDR3s include the opening cysteine and the closing phenylalanine or tryptophan. A D gene is named only where the DNA matches it firmly. Size is omitted from some rows. Given values are once, few, many or a class for expanded clones.

j_call: TRBJ1-6
d_call: .
clone_size: .
v_call: TRBV3-1/TRBV3-2
cdr3_aa: CASSQDGHRPLHF
cdr3_nt: TGTGCCAGCAGCCAAGATGGGCACCGACCCCTCCACTTT

j_call: TRBJ1-5
d_call: .
clone_size: .
v_call: TRBV7-9
cdr3_aa: CASSNGTVSNQPQHF
cdr3_nt: TGTGCCAGCAGCAATGGGACGGTTAGCAATCAGCCCCAGCATTTT

j_call: TRBJ2-1
d_call: .
clone_size: .
v_call: TRBV2
cdr3_aa: CASEGTNNNEQFF
cdr3_nt: TGTGCCAGCGAGGGGACAAATAACAATGAGCAGTTCTTC

j_call: TRBJ1-5
d_call: TRBD1
clone_size: .
v_call: TRBV7-9
cdr3_aa: CASSGTGGLNQPQHF
cdr3_nt: TGTGCCAGCAGCGGCACAGGGGGTCTTAATCAGCCCCAGCATTTT

j_call: TRBJ2-7
d_call: .
clone_size: .
v_call: TRBV18
cdr3_aa: CASSPFFGGGGNEQYF
cdr3_nt: TGTGCCAGCTCACCCTTTTTTGGAGGGGGCGGAAACGAGCAGTACTTC

j_call: TRBJ2-1
d_call: .
clone_size: .
v_call: TRBV27
cdr3_aa: CASSVDTYNEQFF
cdr3_nt: TGTGCCAGCAGTGTAGACACCTACAATGAGCAGTTCTTC

j_call: TRBJ1-1
d_call: .
clone_size: .
v_call: TRBV28
cdr3_aa: CASSFQPNTEAFF
cdr3_nt: TGTGCCAGCAGTTTTCAACCGAACACTGAAGCTTTCTTT

j_call: TRBJ1-5
d_call: .
clone_size: .
v_call: TRBV23-1
cdr3_aa: CASSQGGVSNQPQHF
cdr3_nt: TGCGCCAGCAGTCAAGGGGGGGTTAGCAATCAGCCCCAGCATTTT

j_call: TRBJ2-7
d_call: .
clone_size: once
v_call: TRBV6-5
cdr3_aa: CASSYSIGAYEQYF
cdr3_nt: TGTGCCAGCAGTTACTCTATAGGGGCCTACGAGCAGTACTTC

j_call: TRBJ1-2
d_call: .
clone_size: .
v_call: TRBV5-1
cdr3_aa: CASSSSSNYGYTF
cdr3_nt: TGCGCCAGCAGCTCCTCCTCTAACTATGGCTACACCTTC

j_call: TRBJ1-2
d_call: .
clone_size: .
v_call: TRBV19
cdr3_aa: CASSIQGLTTF
cdr3_nt: TGTGCCAGTAGTATTCAGGGGCTTACAACCTTC

j_call: TRBJ1-3
d_call: .
clone_size: .
v_call: TRBV5-4
cdr3_aa: CASSKEGVISGNTIYF
cdr3_nt: TGTGCCAGCAGTAAAGAGGGGGTAATCTCTGGAAACACCATATATTTT

j_call: TRBJ2-3
d_call: TRBD2
clone_size: .
v_call: TRBV3-1/TRBV3-2
cdr3_aa: CASSYYSGYLENTQYF
cdr3_nt: TGTGCCAGCAGCTATTATAGCGGGTATCTTGAAAATACGCAGTATTTT

j_call: TRBJ1-1
d_call: .
clone_size: .
v_call: TRBV14
cdr3_aa: CASSPLRNTEAFF
cdr3_nt: TGTGCCAGCAGCCCACTCAGGAACACTGAAGCTTTCTTT

j_call: TRBJ1-1
d_call: .
clone_size: .
v_call: TRBV7-2
cdr3_aa: CASSLLKGIGPGVEAFF
cdr3_nt: TGTGCCAGCAGCTTATTAAAGGGCATTGGGCCAGGGGTTGAAGCTTTCTTT

j_call: TRBJ2-1
d_call: .
clone_size: .
v_call: TRBV28
cdr3_aa: CASRRDLLQFF
cdr3_nt: TGTGCCAGCAGGCGGGACTTACTCCAGTTCTTC

j_call: TRBJ1-6
d_call: .
clone_size: .
v_call: TRBV27
cdr3_aa: CASRPHPGASPLHF
cdr3_nt: TGTGCCAGCAGGCCCCACCCCGGGGCTTCACCCCTCCACTTT

j_call: TRBJ1-2
d_call: .
clone_size: .
v_call: TRBV3-1/TRBV3-2
cdr3_aa: CASSQGGTELSYGYTF
cdr3_nt: TGTGCCAGCAGCCAAGGGGGGACGGAACTTTCTTATGGCTACACCTTC

j_call: TRBJ1-2
d_call: .
clone_size: .
v_call: TRBV4-3
cdr3_aa: CASSQDWQSNYGYTF
cdr3_nt: TGCGCCAGCAGCCAAGATTGGCAGAGCAACTATGGCTACACCTTC

j_call: TRBJ1-5
d_call: .
clone_size: .
v_call: TRBV19
cdr3_aa: CASSDPLMLANTPQHF
cdr3_nt: TGTGCCAGTAGTGATCCATTAATGCTAGCAAATACCCCCCAGCATTTT

j_call: TRBJ2-7
d_call: .
clone_size: once
v_call: TRBV11-1
cdr3_aa: CASSERQEAFLGEQYF
cdr3_nt: TGTGCCAGCAGCGAACGACAGGAAGCCTTCCTAGGCGAGCAGTACTTC

j_call: TRBJ2-3
d_call: .
clone_size: .
v_call: TRBV9
cdr3_aa: CASSVVGGSTDTQYF
cdr3_nt: TGTGCCAGCAGCGTAGTGGGGGGAAGCACAGATACGCAGTATTTT

j_call: TRBJ1-1
d_call: .
clone_size: .
v_call: TRBV4-3
cdr3_aa: CASSQEVVMNTEAFF
cdr3_nt: TGCGCCAGCAGCCAAGAGGTCGTCATGAACACTGAAGCTTTCTTT

j_call: TRBJ2-7
d_call: TRBD1
clone_size: .
v_call: TRBV12-3/TRBV12-4
cdr3_aa: CASRKTGGEQYF
cdr3_nt: TGTGCCAGCAGGAAGACAGGGGGCGAGCAGTACTTC

j_call: TRBJ2-7
d_call: .
clone_size: few
v_call: TRBV4-1
cdr3_aa: CASSHQRGYEQYF
cdr3_nt: TGCGCCAGCAGCCACCAGAGGGGGTACGAGCAGTACTTC

j_call: TRBJ2-7
d_call: .
clone_size: .
v_call: TRBV20-1
cdr3_aa: CSASGPTEQYF
cdr3_nt: TGCAGTGCTAGCGGCCCGACGGAGCAGTACTTC

j_call: TRBJ2-5
d_call: .
clone_size: .
v_call: TRBV28
cdr3_aa: CASSYQQGGETQYF
cdr3_nt: TGTGCCAGCAGTTATCAACAGGGTGGGGAGACCCAGTACTTC

j_call: TRBJ2-7
d_call: TRBD1
clone_size: .
v_call: TRBV7-8
cdr3_aa: CASTQIRDRYSEQYF
cdr3_nt: TGTGCCAGCACCCAGATCCGGGACAGGTATAGCGAGCAGTACTTC

j_call: TRBJ1-3
d_call: .
clone_size: .
v_call: TRBV6-6
cdr3_aa: CASSLTSVGENTIYF
cdr3_nt: TGTGCCAGCAGTCTGACCTCTGTTGGGGAAAACACCATATATTTT

j_call: TRBJ1-1
d_call: .
clone_size: .
v_call: TRBV5-4
cdr3_aa: CASKFNQFVGDTEAFF
cdr3_nt: TGTGCCAGCAAATTCAACCAGTTCGTTGGGGATACTGAAGCTTTCTTT

j_call: TRBJ2-3
d_call: TRBD2
clone_size: .
v_call: TRBV11-2
cdr3_aa: CASSLGGRQDTQYF
cdr3_nt: TGTGCCAGCAGCCTGGGCGGGAGGCAAGATACGCAGTATTTT

j_call: TRBJ1-3
d_call: .
clone_size: .
v_call: TRBV18
cdr3_aa: CASSPGFTGNTIYF
cdr3_nt: TGTGCCAGCTCACCAGGGTTCACTGGAAACACCATATATTTT

j_call: TRBJ2-6
d_call: .
clone_size: .
v_call: TRBV11-2
cdr3_aa: CASSIRGAAGANVLTF
cdr3_nt: TGTGCCAGCAGCATCAGGGGCGCGGCGGGGGCCAACGTCCTGACTTTC

j_call: TRBJ2-7
d_call: TRBD2
clone_size: .
v_call: TRBV28
cdr3_aa: CASISPSGRYEQYF
cdr3_nt: TGTGCCAGCATCTCACCTAGCGGGAGGTACGAGCAGTACTTC

j_call: TRBJ1-1
d_call: .
clone_size: .
v_call: TRBV28
cdr3_aa: CASNSPPGGQANTEAFF
cdr3_nt: TGTGCCAGCAATTCTCCCCCGGGGGGGCAGGCGAACACTGAAGCTTTCTTT

j_call: TRBJ2-7
d_call: .
clone_size: .
v_call: TRBV4-3
cdr3_aa: CASSQDKTYEQYF
cdr3_nt: TGCGCCAGCAGCCAAGACAAAACCTACGAGCAGTACTTC

j_call: TRBJ2-3
d_call: TRBD2
clone_size: .
v_call: TRBV11-2
cdr3_aa: CASGILEFWSSGNTDTQYF
cdr3_nt: TGTGCCAGCGGGATCCTCGAATTTTGGTCTAGCGGAAACACAGATACGCAGTATTTT

j_call: TRBJ1-1
d_call: .
clone_size: .
v_call: TRBV12-3/TRBV12-4
cdr3_aa: CASSTDGSAEAFF
cdr3_nt: TGTGCCAGCTCCACAGACGGGAGCGCTGAAGCTTTCTTT

j_call: TRBJ2-2
d_call: .
clone_size: .
v_call: TRBV7-2
cdr3_aa: CASSQLASAGELFF
cdr3_nt: TGTGCCAGCAGCCAACTAGCTTCCGCCGGGGAGCTGTTTTTT

j_call: TRBJ2-2
d_call: TRBD2
clone_size: .
v_call: TRBV5-4
cdr3_aa: CASRFSSGANLNTGELFF
cdr3_nt: TGTGCCAGCAGATTTAGTAGCGGGGCGAACCTGAACACCGGGGAGCTGTTTTTT

j_call: TRBJ1-5
d_call: TRBD1
clone_size: once
v_call: TRBV11-2
cdr3_aa: CASSLGTGTSNQPQHF
cdr3_nt: TGTGCCAGCAGCTTAGGGACAGGGACCAGCAATCAGCCCCAGCATTTT

j_call: TRBJ2-4
d_call: TRBD1
clone_size: .
v_call: TRBV5-3
cdr3_aa: CARSYAGTGGIWVKNIQYF
cdr3_nt: TGTGCCAGAAGCTACGCCGGGACAGGGGGCATTTGGGTCAAAAACATTCAGTACTTC

j_call: TRBJ1-2
d_call: .
clone_size: .
v_call: TRBV7-9
cdr3_aa: CASSGHQGYGYTF
cdr3_nt: TGTGCCAGCAGCGGGCATCAGGGGTATGGCTACACCTTC

j_call: TRBJ2-7
d_call: .
clone_size: .
v_call: TRBV2
cdr3_aa: CASSEALFPYEQYF
cdr3_nt: TGTGCCAGCAGTGAAGCGCTATTCCCCTACGAGCAGTACTTC

j_call: TRBJ1-2
d_call: .
clone_size: few
v_call: TRBV12-3/TRBV12-4
cdr3_aa: CASTPSQDYGYTF
cdr3_nt: TGTGCCAGCACCCCCTCCCAGGACTATGGCTACACCTTC

j_call: TRBJ1-4
d_call: .
clone_size: .
v_call: TRBV18
cdr3_aa: CASSPERATNEKLFF
cdr3_nt: TGTGCCAGCTCACCAGAGCGGGCGACTAATGAAAAACTGTTTTTT

j_call: TRBJ1-5
d_call: .
clone_size: .
v_call: TRBV29-1
cdr3_aa: CSVGEMGQPQHF
cdr3_nt: TGCAGCGTTGGGGAGATGGGGCAGCCCCAGCATTTT

j_call: TRBJ1-2
d_call: .
clone_size: .
v_call: TRBV28
cdr3_aa: CASSQVRYGYTF
cdr3_nt: TGTGCCAGCAGTCAAGTAAGATATGGCTACACCTTC

j_call: TRBJ1-1
d_call: TRBD1
clone_size: .
v_call: TRBV2
cdr3_aa: CASSALGQGLVGTEAFF
cdr3_nt: TGTGCCAGCAGTGCCCTGGGACAGGGTCTTGTGGGGACTGAAGCTTTCTTT

j_call: TRBJ2-1
d_call: TRBD2
clone_size: .
v_call: TRBV24-1
cdr3_aa: CATGRGSGDNEQFF
cdr3_nt: TGTGCCACCGGTCGCGGGAGCGGAGACAATGAGCAGTTCTTC

j_call: TRBJ1-5
d_call: .
clone_size: once
v_call: TRBV12-3/TRBV12-4
cdr3_aa: CASREGNQPQHF
cdr3_nt: TGTGCCAGCCGGGAGGGCAATCAGCCCCAGCATTTT

j_call: TRBJ2-3
d_call: .
clone_size: .
v_call: TRBV10-1
cdr3_aa: CASSSHSDSLPTDTQYF
cdr3_nt: TGCGCCAGCAGTTCGCACTCGGACAGCTTGCCGACAGATACGCAGTATTTT

j_call: TRBJ2-2
d_call: TRBD2
clone_size: .
v_call: TRBV4-2
cdr3_aa: CASSQGLRAGGRNTGELFF
cdr3_nt: TGTGCCAGCAGCCAAGGTCTTAGAGCGGGAGGGAGGAACACCGGGGAGCTGTTTTTT

j_call: TRBJ1-3
d_call: .
clone_size: .
v_call: TRBV5-6
cdr3_aa: CASSLLGDHRAYSGNTIYF
cdr3_nt: TGTGCCAGCAGCTTGTTGGGGGACCACAGGGCCTACTCTGGAAACACCATATATTTT

j_call: TRBJ2-7
d_call: TRBD1
clone_size: .
v_call: TRBV11-2
cdr3_aa: CASSPNRGGYYEQYF
cdr3_nt: TGTGCCAGCAGCCCAAACAGGGGCGGATACTACGAGCAGTACTTC

j_call: TRBJ2-2
d_call: .
clone_size: .
v_call: TRBV6-1
cdr3_aa: CASSEGQVTGELFF
cdr3_nt: TGTGCCAGCAGTGAAGGGCAGGTCACCGGGGAGCTGTTTTTT

j_call: TRBJ2-5
d_call: .
clone_size: .
v_call: TRBV9
cdr3_aa: CASSVTGGAETQYF
cdr3_nt: TGTGCCAGCAGCGTCACAGGGGGGGCGGAGACCCAGTACTTC